The entry below gives a single TCR beta chain sequence along with its context. Its specificity is not known. The authors loaded about 200 ng DNA, 25,000 to 30,000 T cell genomes, into sorted-subset replicate PCRs. Clones were read by immunoSEQ multiplex PCR, and TCRdb kept only the in-frame ones, dropping some. The data show about 800,000 clones, about 97% seen once. These data come from a study of shared clonotypes between healthy human individuals. In the study overall: Per donor, CD8 memory used one plate, CD8 naive used two, CD4 memory used three and CD4 naive used three. Whole-study findings and limits: Genetic and exposure-history diversity was limited by the small donor number. The researchers took only blood, and tissue repertoires probably look different.

CDR1 and CDR2 from the germline V gene are SGDLS and YYNGEE. Trimming left V 2 bases short and J 9 bases short, with 18 bases between. CDR3 length: 15 residues. Naive CD8 isolation took CD45RO-negative cells positively selected for CCR7 and excluded terminally differentiated effector memory CD45RA+ cells. This receptor was identified in a man aged 25 to 40 in good health. Material for sequencing was naive CD8+ T cells sorted from blood. This chain uses TRBV9 with TRBJ2-1, with D tentatively TRBD1 (7 bases). The CDR3 here is CASSVGQATGGEQFF. CDR3 bases: TGTGCCAGCAGCGTCGGACAGGCCACCGGGGGTGAGCAGTTCTTC.